This T cell receptor (beta chain) was captured in a study of T cell responses to AZD1222 COVID-19 vaccine. Study background: Pooled together were second doses at about 4 or about 12 weeks. Study conclusions and caveats: Spike-wide vaccine-associated CD4 TCRs dominated at 160-218 and 743-854. There were repertoire samples only from the period after the peak T cell response.

Worth noting for this clone: Its specificity is unknown.

The repertoire was sequenced with immunoSEQ multiplex PCR; TCRdb's copy has only in-frame clones and lacks some. The sample yields 120,000 or so clones, about 85% seen once. The TCR was taken from an adult in good health. The source was peripheral blood, collected on day 0 of AZD1222 vaccination.

The CDR3 nucleotides read TGTGCCAGCAGCTTACTCGCGGGGGGACGCACAGATACGCAGTATTTT. This encodes CASSLLAGGRTDTQYF. The chain carries TRBV11-1 and TRBJ2-3, with TRBD2 identical over 8 bases. Germline V gene lookup returns CDR1 SGHAT and CDR2 FQDESV (reference sequence). Trimming removed 2 bases from V and 1 base from J; junction bases left unmatched: 5. There are 16 residues in the CDR3.